This T cell receptor (beta chain) comes out of a study of identical twins. MiXCR, run by TCRdb on the 5' RACE reads, gives a single entry per CDR3 protein. The sample includes around 530,000 distinct CDR3 sequences, 13% to 15% of them seen just once. The study, taken as a whole, reports: Potential partial confounding of zero-insertion analyses by invariant MAIT and iNKT cells was noted.

Healthy Caucasians provided all donations. J lost 8 bases, V lost 0 bases, and 10 bases had no gene match. The CDR3 is 17 residues long. In germline, CDR1 is SGHTA, CDR2 FQGNSA. There are a few counts of this clonotype. Antigen unknown. These data were likewise used in another study, on yellow fever vaccine responses in identical twins.

What was sequenced was CD4+ T cells sorted from blood. The chain has TRBV7-2 and TRBJ2-1; 10 bases align to TRBD2. The sequence was collected from a woman aged 18-35 years in good health. This CDR3 is CASSLAQLAGRVDEQFF. The CDR3 bases are TGTGCCAGCAGCTTAGCGCAACTAGCGGGGAGGGTTGATGAGCAGTTCTTC.